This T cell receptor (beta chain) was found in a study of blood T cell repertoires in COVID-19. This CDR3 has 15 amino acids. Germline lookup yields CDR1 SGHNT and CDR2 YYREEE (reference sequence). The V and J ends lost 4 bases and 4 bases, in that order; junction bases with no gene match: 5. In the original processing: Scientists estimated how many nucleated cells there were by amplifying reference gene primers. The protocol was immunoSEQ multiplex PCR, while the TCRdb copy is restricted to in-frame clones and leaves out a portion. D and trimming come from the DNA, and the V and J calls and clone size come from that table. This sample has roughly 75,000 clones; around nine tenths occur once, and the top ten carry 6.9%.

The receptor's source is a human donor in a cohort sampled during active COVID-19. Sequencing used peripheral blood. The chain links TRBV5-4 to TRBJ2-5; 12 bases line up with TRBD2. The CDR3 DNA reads TGTGCCAGCAGCCCGACTAGCGGGGGTCGAGAGACCCAGTACTTC. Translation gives CASSPTSGGRETQYF.